This is a list of T cell receptor beta chains from one sample in a study of vaccination and CD4 T cells after COVID-19. The antigens for these receptors are not known. TCRdb re-called the PCR reads through MiXCR, storing one row per CDR3 protein. The sample comprises almost 15,000 distinct CDR3 sequences, around three quarters of which are singletons, and about 17% rests with the top ten. Sequencing input: CD4+ T cells from blood, cultured in vitro. The receptor source for this set is a human donor who had recovered from COVID-19. The CDR3 runs from the conserved cysteine through the conserved F or W. A D gene is named only where the DNA matches it firmly. Not all rows give a size; the values are once, few, many and, for expanded clones, a class.

D: NA; V: TRBV7-2; J: TRBJ1-2; size: few; CDR3: CASSLGHLDYGYTF; DNA: TGTGCCAGCAGCTTAGGGCACTTAGACTATGGCTACACCTTC
D: TRBD2; V: TRBV6-2/TRBV6-3; J: TRBJ2-5; size: NA; CDR3: CASSYASLAGGVQYF; DNA: TGTGCCAGCAGTTACGCCTCGCTAGCGGGAGGGGTCCAGTACTTC
D: TRBD1; V: TRBV20-1; J: TRBJ1-1; size: NA; CDR3: CSARLTDRGTAEAFF; DNA: TGCAGTGCTAGGCTCACAGACAGGGGGACGGCTGAAGCTTTCTTT
D: NA; V: TRBV6-1; J: TRBJ2-1; size: NA; CDR3: CASSITSRRNEQFF; DNA: TGTGCCAGCAGTATTACTAGCCGACGTAATGAGCAGTTCTTC
D: NA; V: TRBV7-2; J: TRBJ2-3; size: NA; CDR3: CASSLDAGLTDTQYF; DNA: TGTGCCAGCAGCTTAGATGCGGGGCTCACAGATACGCAGTATTTT
D: TRBD1; V: TRBV20-1; J: TRBJ1-1; size: NA; CDR3: CSARDGGTGSDRFF; DNA: TGCAGTGCTAGAGATGGCGGGACAGGGTCTGATCGATTCTTT
D: NA; V: TRBV19; J: TRBJ2-5; size: NA; CDR3: CASITQGGETQYF; DNA: TGTGCCAGTATCACGCAGGGTGGGGAGACCCAGTACTTC
D: NA; V: TRBV30; J: TRBJ2-7; size: NA; CDR3: CARLGGPYEQYF; DNA: TGTGCCCGCCTCGGGGGGCCCTACGAGCAGTACTTC
D: TRBD1; V: TRBV2; J: TRBJ1-6; size: NA; CDR3: CASRGVGTGGNSPLHF; DNA: TGTGCCAGCAGGGGGGTCGGGACAGGGGGAAATTCACCCCTCCACTTT
D: TRBD2; V: TRBV11-1; J: TRBJ2-5; size: NA; CDR3: CASSLYAGGRARETQYF; DNA: TGTGCCAGCAGCTTATATGCTGGCGGGAGGGCCCGAGAGACCCAGTACTTC
D: NA; V: TRBV25-1; J: TRBJ2-3; size: NA; CDR3: CASSDTGGSDTQYF; DNA: TGTGCCAGCAGTGATACTGGCGGGTCAGATACGCAGTATTTT
D: NA; V: TRBV18; J: TRBJ2-7; size: NA; CDR3: CASSPLSRGGSYEQYF; DNA: TGTGCCAGCTCACCACTCTCGAGGGGGGGCTCCTACGAGCAGTACTTC
D: TRBD1; V: TRBV6-5; J: TRBJ1-6; size: few; CDR3: CASSYTRDRNSPLHF; DNA: TGTGCCAGCAGTTACACCCGGGACAGAAATTCACCCCTCCACTTT
D: TRBD1; V: TRBV2; J: TRBJ1-3; size: NA; CDR3: CARDDRDSGNTIYF; DNA: TGTGCCAGAGACGACAGGGACTCTGGAAACACCATATATTTT
D: NA; V: TRBV28; J: TRBJ1-2; size: NA; CDR3: CASRDTDYGYTF; DNA: TGTGCCAGCCGGGACACCGACTATGGCTACACCTTC
D: TRBD1; V: TRBV28; J: TRBJ2-1; size: NA; CDR3: CASSLTGTGGVEQFF; DNA: TGTGCCAGCAGCCTCACCGGGACAGGGGGCGTGGAGCAGTTCTTC
D: NA; V: TRBV6-5; J: TRBJ2-5; size: NA; CDR3: CASSYSAAQYF; DNA: TGTGCCAGCAGTTACTCGGCGGCCCAGTACTTC
D: NA; V: TRBV7-9; J: TRBJ2-6; size: NA; CDR3: CASSSSGANVLTF; DNA: TGTGCCAGCAGCTCCTCCGGGGCCAACGTCCTGACTTTC
D: NA; V: TRBV7-3; J: TRBJ1-5; size: NA; CDR3: CATEQGRQPQHF; DNA: TGTGCCACCGAACAGGGTCGACAGCCCCAGCATTTT
D: NA; V: TRBV6-5; J: TRBJ2-5; size: once; CDR3: CASSYQETQYF; DNA: TGTGCCAGCAGTTACCAAGAGACCCAGTACTTC
D: NA; V: TRBV20-1; J: TRBJ1-5; size: few; CDR3: CSAPTTGGQPQHF; DNA: TGCAGTGCCCCAACTACGGGAGGGCAGCCCCAGCATTTT
D: NA; V: TRBV6-2/TRBV6-3; J: TRBJ1-2; size: once; CDR3: CASSYSRRQTENYGYTF; DNA: TGTGCCAGCAGTTACTCGAGGAGGCAGACCGAGAACTATGGCTACACCTTC
D: NA; V: TRBV6-1; J: TRBJ1-3; size: NA; CDR3: CASSTLGTSGNTIYF; DNA: TGTGCCAGCAGCACATTGGGGACCTCTGGAAACACCATATATTTT
D: NA; V: TRBV7-9; J: TRBJ1-4; size: NA; CDR3: CASSLPGHRNEKLFF; DNA: TGTGCCAGCAGCCTACCGGGACACCGTAATGAAAAACTGTTTTTT
D: NA; V: TRBV12-3/TRBV12-4; J: TRBJ2-3; size: NA; CDR3: CASSWGRTDTQYF; DNA: TGTGCCAGCAGCTGGGGGCGAACAGATACGCAGTATTTT
D: TRBD1; V: TRBV7-2; J: TRBJ1-2; size: NA; CDR3: CASSVQGVYGYTF; DNA: TGTGCCAGCAGCGTACAGGGGGTCTATGGCTACACCTTC
D: NA; V: TRBV29-1; J: TRBJ1-3; size: NA; CDR3: CSVESAGNTIYF; DNA: TGCAGCGTTGAATCGGCTGGAAACACCATATATTTT
D: NA; V: TRBV20-1; J: TRBJ1-5; size: once; CDR3: CSARDRYNQPQHF; DNA: TGCAGTGCTAGAGACAGGTACAATCAGCCCCAGCATTTT
D: TRBD1; V: TRBV28; J: TRBJ1-2; size: NA; CDR3: CASSAGGQNYGYTF; DNA: TGTGCCAGCAGTGCGGGGGGACAGAACTATGGCTACACCTTC
D: NA; V: TRBV20-1; J: TRBJ1-2; size: few; CDR3: CSAVEGSHQSTGYTF; DNA: TGCAGTGCCGTAGAGGGGTCCCACCAGTCGACGGGCTACACCTTC
D: NA; V: TRBV7-2; J: TRBJ1-3; size: NA; CDR3: CASSSGGSSGNTIYF; DNA: TGTGCCAGCAGCTCGGGGGGTAGCTCTGGAAACACCATATATTTT
D: TRBD1; V: TRBV7-3; J: TRBJ2-7; size: NA; CDR3: CASSRTRTGDEQYF; DNA: TGTGCCAGCAGCAGAACCCGGACAGGGGACGAGCAGTACTTC
D: NA; V: TRBV19; J: TRBJ2-1; size: NA; CDR3: CASSPGAEQFF; DNA: TGTGCCAGTAGTCCAGGGGCTGAGCAGTTCTTC
D: TRBD2; V: TRBV18; J: TRBJ2-2; size: NA; CDR3: CASSPGSGANTGELFF; DNA: TGTGCCAGCTCACCGGGGAGCGGGGCGAACACCGGGGAGCTGTTTTTT
D: NA; V: TRBV4-3; J: TRBJ2-1; size: NA; CDR3: CASSQDTGVPYNEQFF; DNA: TGCGCCAGCAGCCAAGATACGGGGGTCCCCTACAATGAGCAGTTCTTC
D: NA; V: TRBV6-2/TRBV6-3; J: TRBJ1-5; size: NA; CDR3: CASRLMTDSSNQPQHF; DNA: TGTGCCAGCAGGCTGATGACAGACAGTAGCAATCAGCCCCAGCATTTT
D: NA; V: TRBV15; J: TRBJ1-2; size: few; CDR3: CATSRVARANYGYTF; DNA: TGTGCCACCAGCAGAGTAGCAAGAGCTAACTATGGCTACACCTTC
D: NA; V: TRBV19; J: TRBJ1-1; size: NA; CDR3: CASSMRGGTEAFF; DNA: TGTGCCAGTAGTATGCGAGGGGGCACTGAAGCTTTCTTT
D: TRBD1; V: TRBV2; J: TRBJ1-2; size: NA; CDR3: CASSGDRGGYTF; DNA: TGTGCCAGCAGTGGGGACAGGGGAGGCTACACCTTC
D: TRBD2; V: TRBV24-1; J: TRBJ2-1; size: few; CDR3: CATSDLTSGIHEQFF; DNA: TGTGCCACCAGTGATTTGACTAGCGGGATACATGAGCAGTTCTTC